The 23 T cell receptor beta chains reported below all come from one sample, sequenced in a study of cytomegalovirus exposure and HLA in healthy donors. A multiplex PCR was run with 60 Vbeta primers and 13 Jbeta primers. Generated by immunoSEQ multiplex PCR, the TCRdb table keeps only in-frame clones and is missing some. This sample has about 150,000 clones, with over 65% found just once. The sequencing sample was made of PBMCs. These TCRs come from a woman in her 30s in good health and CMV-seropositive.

The CDR3 region has the DNA TGCGCCAGCAGCCTAGGGGGCACCGGGGAGCTGTTTTTT. Translation gives CASSLGGTGELFF. V and J are TRBV4-1 and TRBJ2-2; maybe TRBD1 (6 bases). This CDR3 contains 13 residues. The germline gives CDR1 MGHRA, CDR2 YSYEKL. The V end lost 4 bases, the J end lost 4 bases, and 7 bases lay between the germline ends.

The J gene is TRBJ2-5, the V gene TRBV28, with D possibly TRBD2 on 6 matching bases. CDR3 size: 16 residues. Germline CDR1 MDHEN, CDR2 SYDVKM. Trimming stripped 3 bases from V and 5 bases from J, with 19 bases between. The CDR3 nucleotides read TGTGCCAGCAGTTTTCTTGGCAGGGAGGACCCGGAGACCCAGTACTTC. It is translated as CASSFLGREDPETQYF.

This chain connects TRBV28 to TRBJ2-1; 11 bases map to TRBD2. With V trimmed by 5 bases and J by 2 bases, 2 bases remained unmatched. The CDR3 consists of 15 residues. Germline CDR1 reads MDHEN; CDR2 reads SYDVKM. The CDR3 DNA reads TGTGCCAGCAGTGTGACTAGCGGGGCCTACAATGAGCAGTTCTTC. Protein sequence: CASSVTSGAYNEQFF. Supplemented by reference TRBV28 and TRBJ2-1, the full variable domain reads DVKVTQSSRYLVKRTGEKVFLECVQDMDHENMFWYRQDPGLGLRLIYFSYDVKMKEKGDIPEGYSVSREKKERFSLILESASTNQTSMYLCASSVTSGAYNEQFFGPGTRLTVL.

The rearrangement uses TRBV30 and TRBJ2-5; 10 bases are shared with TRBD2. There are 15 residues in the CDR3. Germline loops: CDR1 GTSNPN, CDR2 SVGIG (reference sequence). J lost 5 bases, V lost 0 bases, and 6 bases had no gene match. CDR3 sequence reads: CAWSVSGRARETQYF. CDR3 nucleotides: TGTGCCTGGAGTGTAAGCGGGAGGGCCCGGGAGACCCAGTACTTC.

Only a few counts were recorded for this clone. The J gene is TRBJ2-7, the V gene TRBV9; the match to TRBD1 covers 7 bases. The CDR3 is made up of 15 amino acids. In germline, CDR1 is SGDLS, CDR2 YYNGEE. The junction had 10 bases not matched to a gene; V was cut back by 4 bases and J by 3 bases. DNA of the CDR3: TGTGCCAGCAGCCCCAGGGACAGATCACTCTACGAGCAGTACTTC. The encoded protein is CASSPRDRSLYEQYF. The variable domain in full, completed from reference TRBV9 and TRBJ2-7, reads DSGVTQTPKHLITATGQRVTLRCSPRSGDLSVYWYQQSLDQGLQFLIQYYNGEERAKGNILERFSAQQFPDLHSELNLSSLELGDSALYFCASSPRDRSLYEQYFGPGTRLTVT.

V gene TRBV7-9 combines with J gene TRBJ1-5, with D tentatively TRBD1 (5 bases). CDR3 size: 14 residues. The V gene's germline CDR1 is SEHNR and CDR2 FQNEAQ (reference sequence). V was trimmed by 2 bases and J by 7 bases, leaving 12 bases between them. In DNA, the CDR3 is TGTGCCAGCAGCTTAAATCAGGGTCCGCAGCCCCAGCATTTT. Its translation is CASSLNQGPQPQHF.

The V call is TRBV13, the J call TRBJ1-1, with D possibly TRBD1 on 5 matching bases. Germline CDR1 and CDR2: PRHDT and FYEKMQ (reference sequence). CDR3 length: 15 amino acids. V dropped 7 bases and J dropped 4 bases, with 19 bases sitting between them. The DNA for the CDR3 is TGTGCCAGCAAAGAGCCATCCGGGGGAGGCACTGAAGCTTTCTTT. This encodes CASKEPSGGGTEAFF. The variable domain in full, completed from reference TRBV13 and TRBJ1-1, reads AAGVIQSPRHLIKEKRETATLKCYPIPRHDTVYWYQQGPGQDPQFLISFYEKMQSDKGSIPDRFSAQQFSDYHSELNMSSLELGDSALYFCASKEPSGGGTEAFFGQGTRLTVV.

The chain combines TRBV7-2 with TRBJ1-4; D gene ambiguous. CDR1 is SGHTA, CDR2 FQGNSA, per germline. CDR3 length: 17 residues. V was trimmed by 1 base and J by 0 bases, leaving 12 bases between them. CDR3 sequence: CASSLEYGVATNEKLFF. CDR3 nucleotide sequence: TGTGCCAGCAGCTTAGAATACGGGGTCGCAACTAATGAAAAACTGTTTTTT.

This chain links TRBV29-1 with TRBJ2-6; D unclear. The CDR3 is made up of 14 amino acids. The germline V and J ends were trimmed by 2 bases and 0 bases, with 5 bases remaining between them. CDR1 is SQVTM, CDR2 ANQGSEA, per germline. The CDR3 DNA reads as TGCAGCGTTGAATCCCACTCTGGGGCCAACGTCCTGACTTTC. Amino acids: CSVESHSGANVLTF. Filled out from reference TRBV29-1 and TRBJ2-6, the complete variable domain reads SAVISQKPSRDICQRGTSLTIQCQVDSQVTMMFWYRQQPGQSLTLIATANQGSEATYESGFVIDKFPISRPNLTFSTLTVSNMSPEDSSIYLCSVESHSGANVLTFGAGSRLTVL.

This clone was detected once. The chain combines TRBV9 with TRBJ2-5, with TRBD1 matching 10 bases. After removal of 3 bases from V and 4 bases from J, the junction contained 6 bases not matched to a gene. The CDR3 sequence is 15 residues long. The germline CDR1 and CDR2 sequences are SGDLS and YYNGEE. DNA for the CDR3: TGTGCCAGCAGCGCCTCCGGGACAGGGGCAGAGACCCAGTACTTC. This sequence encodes CASSASGTGAETQYF.

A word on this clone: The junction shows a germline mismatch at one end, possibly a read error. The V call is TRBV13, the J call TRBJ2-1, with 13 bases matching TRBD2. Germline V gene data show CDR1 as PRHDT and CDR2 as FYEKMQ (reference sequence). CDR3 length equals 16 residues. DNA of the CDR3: TGTGCCAGCAGCGTAGGGACTAGCGGGGTTCGAAATGAGCAGTTCTTC. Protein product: CASSVGTSGVRNEQFF.

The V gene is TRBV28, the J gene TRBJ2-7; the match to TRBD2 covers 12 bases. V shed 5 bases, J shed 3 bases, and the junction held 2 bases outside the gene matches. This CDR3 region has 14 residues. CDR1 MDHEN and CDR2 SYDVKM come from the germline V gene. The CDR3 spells CASSLAGGRYEQYF. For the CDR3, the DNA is TGTGCCAGCAGTCTAGCGGGAGGGCGCTACGAGCAGTACTTC. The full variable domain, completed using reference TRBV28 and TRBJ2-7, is DVKVTQSSRYLVKRTGEKVFLECVQDMDHENMFWYRQDPGLGLRLIYFSYDVKMKEKGDIPEGYSVSREKKERFSLILESASTNQTSMYLCASSLAGGRYEQYFGPGTRLTVT.

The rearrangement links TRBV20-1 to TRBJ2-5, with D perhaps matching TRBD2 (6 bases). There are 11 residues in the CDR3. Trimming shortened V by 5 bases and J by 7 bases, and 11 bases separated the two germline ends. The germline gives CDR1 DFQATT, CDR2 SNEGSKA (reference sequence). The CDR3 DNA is TGCAGTGCTCCCCAGGAGGGGACCCAGTACTTC. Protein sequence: CSAPQEGTQYF.

CDR3 sequence: CASRASGNTGELFF. The CDR3 nucleotides are TGTGCCAGCAGGGCTAGCGGGAACACCGGGGAGCTGTTTTTT. The rearrangement links TRBV6-1 to TRBJ2-2, with 7 nucleotides matching TRBD2. The V gene's germline CDR1 is MNHNS and CDR2 SASEGT. Losses at the gene ends were 6 bases for V and 1 base for J; bases not matched to a gene: 2. CDR3 length: 14 amino acids.

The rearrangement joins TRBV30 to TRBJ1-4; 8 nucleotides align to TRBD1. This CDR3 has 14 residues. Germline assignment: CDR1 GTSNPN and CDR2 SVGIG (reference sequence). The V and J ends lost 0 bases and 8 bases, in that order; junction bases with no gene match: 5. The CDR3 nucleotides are TGTGCCTGGAGTGTGACAGGGGTCCAGGAAAAACTGTTTTTT. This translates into CAWSVTGVQEKLFF.

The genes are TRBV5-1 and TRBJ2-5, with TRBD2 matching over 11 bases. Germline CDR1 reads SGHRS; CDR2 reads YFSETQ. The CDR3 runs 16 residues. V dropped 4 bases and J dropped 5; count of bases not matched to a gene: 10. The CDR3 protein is CASSLTGLAGMETQYF. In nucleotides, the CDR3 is TGCGCCAGCAGCCTAACCGGACTAGCGGGTATGGAGACCCAGTACTTC.

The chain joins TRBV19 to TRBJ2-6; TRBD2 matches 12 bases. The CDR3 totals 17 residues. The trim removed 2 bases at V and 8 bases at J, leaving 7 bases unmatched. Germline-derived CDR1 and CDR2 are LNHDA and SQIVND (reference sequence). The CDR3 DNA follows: TGTGCCAGTAGTATACTAGCGGGAGGGGGCTGGACCAACGTCCTGACTTTC. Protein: CASSILAGGGWTNVLTF. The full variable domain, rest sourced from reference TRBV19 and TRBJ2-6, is DGGITQSPKYLFRKEGQNVTLSCEQNLNHDAMYWYRQDPGQGLRLIYYSQIVNDFQKGDIAEGYSVSREKKESFPLTVTSAQKNPTAFYLCASSILAGGGWTNVLTFGAGSRLTVL.

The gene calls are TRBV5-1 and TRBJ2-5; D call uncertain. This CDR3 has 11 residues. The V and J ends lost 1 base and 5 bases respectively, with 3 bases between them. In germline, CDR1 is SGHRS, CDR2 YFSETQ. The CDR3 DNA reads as TGCGCCAGCAGCTTGCTGGAGACCCAGTACTTC. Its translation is CASSLLETQYF.

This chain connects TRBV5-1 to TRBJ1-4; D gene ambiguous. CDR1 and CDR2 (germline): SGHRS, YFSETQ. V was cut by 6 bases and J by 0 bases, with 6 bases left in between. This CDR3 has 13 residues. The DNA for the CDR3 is TGCGCCAGCAAGCTGGCAACTAATGAAAAACTGTTTTTT. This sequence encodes CASKLATNEKLFF.

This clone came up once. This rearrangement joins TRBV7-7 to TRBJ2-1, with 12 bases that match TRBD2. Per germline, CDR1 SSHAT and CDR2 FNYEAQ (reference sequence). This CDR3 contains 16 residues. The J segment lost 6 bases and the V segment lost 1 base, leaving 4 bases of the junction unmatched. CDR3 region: CASSLGLAGAGNEQFF. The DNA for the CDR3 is TGTGCCAGCAGCTTAGGACTAGCGGGAGCCGGCAATGAGCAGTTCTTC.

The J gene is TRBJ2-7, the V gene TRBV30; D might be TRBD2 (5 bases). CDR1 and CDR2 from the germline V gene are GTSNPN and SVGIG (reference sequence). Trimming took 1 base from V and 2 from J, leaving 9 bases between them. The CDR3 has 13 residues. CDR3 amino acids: CAWSAGVPYEQYF. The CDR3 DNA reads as TGTGCCTGGAGTGCCGGGGTCCCCTACGAGCAGTACTTC.

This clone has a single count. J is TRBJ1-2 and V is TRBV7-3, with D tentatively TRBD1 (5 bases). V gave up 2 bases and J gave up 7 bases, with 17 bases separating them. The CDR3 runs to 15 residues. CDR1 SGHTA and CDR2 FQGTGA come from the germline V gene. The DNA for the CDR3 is TGTGCCAGCAGCTTATCGCAGGTGGGGCAGGGTGGCTACACCTTC. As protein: CASSLSQVGQGGYTF.

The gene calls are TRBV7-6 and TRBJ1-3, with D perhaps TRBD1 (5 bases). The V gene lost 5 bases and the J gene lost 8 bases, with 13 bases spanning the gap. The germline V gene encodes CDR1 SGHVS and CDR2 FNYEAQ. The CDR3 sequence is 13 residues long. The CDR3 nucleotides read TGTGCCAGCAGCGGGCAGGGTGTTGACACCATATATTTT. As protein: CASSGQGVDTIYF.